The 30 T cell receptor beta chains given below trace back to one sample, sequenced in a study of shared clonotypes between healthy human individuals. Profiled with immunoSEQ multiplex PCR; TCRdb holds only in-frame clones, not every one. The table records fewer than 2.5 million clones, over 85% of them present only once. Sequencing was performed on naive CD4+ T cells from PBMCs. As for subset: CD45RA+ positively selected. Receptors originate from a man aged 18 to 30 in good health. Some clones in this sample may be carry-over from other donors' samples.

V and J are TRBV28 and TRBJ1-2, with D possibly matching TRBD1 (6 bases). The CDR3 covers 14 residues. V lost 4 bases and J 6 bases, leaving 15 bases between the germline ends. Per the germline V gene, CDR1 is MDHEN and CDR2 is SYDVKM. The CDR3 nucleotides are TGTGCCAGCAGTTCCCCAGGGGAAACTAATGGCTACACCTTC. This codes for CASSSPGETNGYTF.

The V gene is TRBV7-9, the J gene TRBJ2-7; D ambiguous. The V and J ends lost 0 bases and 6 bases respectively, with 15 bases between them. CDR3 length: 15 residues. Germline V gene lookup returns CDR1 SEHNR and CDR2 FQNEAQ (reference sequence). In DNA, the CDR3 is TGTGCCAGCAGCTTAGCTAAAGGGCCCGTGGGCGAGCAGTACTTC. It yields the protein CASSLAKGPVGEQYF.

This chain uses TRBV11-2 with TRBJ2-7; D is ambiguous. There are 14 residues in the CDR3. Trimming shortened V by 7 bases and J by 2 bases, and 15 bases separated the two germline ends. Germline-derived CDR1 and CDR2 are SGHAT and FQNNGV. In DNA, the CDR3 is TGTGCCAGCACCCCAGGCAACCCAACCTACGAGCAGTACTTC. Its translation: CASTPGNPTYEQYF. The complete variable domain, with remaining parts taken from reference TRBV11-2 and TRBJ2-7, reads EAGVAQSPRYKIIEKRQSVAFWCNPISGHATLYWYQQILGQGPKLLIQFQNNGVVDDSQLPKDRFSAERLKGVDSTLKIQPAKLEDSAVYLCASTPGNPTYEQYFGPGTRLTVT.

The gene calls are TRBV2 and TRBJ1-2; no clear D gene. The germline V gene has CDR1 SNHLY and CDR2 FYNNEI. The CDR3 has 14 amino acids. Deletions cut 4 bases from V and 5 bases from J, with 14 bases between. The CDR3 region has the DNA TGTGCCAGCAGTGCCGAAAAAGGGAGGTATGGCTACACCTTC. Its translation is CASSAEKGRYGYTF.

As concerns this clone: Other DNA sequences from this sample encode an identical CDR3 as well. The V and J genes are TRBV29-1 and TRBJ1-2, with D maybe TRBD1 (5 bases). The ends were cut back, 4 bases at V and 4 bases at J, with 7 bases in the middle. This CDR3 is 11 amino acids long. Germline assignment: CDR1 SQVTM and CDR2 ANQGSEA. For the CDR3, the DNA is TGCAGCGTTGGCGGGACCTATGGCTACACCTTC. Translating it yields CSVGGTYGYTF.

The chain's CDR3 is CASSPLERGSTEAFF. CDR3 DNA sequence: TGTGCCAGCTCACCCCTCGAGCGTGGAAGCACTGAAGCTTTCTTT. The chain employs TRBV18 and TRBJ1-1; D unresolved. V lost 3 bases and J 4 bases, leaving 15 bases between the germline ends. Per germline, CDR1 KGHSH and CDR2 LQKENI. The CDR3 consists of 15 residues.

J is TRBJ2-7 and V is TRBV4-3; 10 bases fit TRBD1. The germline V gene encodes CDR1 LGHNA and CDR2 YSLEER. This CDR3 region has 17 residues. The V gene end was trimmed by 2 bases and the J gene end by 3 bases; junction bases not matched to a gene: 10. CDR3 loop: CASSQQGGTGAFYEQYF. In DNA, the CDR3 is TGCGCCAGCAGCCAACAAGGAGGGACAGGGGCATTCTACGAGCAGTACTTC.

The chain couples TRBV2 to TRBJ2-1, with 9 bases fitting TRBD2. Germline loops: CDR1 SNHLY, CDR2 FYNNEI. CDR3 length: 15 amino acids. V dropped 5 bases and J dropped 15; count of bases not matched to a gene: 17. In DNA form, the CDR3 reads TGTGCCAGCAGTAAAGGGATAGCGGGAGTGGCCGTAGTGTTCTTC. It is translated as CASSKGIAGVAVVFF.

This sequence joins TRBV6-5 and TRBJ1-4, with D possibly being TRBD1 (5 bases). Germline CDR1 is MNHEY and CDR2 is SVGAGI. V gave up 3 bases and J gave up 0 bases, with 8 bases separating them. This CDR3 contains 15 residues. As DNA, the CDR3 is TGTGCCAGCAGTTATGACAGTACAACTAATGAAAAACTGTTTTTT. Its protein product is CASSYDSTTNEKLFF.

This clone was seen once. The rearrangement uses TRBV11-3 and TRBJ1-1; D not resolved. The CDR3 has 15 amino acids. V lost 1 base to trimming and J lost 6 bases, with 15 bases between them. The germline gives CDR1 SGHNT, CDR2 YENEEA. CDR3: CASSLGLWSSAEAFF. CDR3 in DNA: TGTGCCAGCAGCTTAGGCTTGTGGTCCTCGGCTGAAGCTTTCTTT.

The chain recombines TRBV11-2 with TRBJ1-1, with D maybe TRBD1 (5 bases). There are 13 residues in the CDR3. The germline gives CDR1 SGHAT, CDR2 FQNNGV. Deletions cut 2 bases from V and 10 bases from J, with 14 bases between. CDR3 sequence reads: CASSLIMGPGAFF. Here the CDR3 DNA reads TGTGCCAGCAGCTTAATTATGGGGCCGGGAGCTTTCTTT.

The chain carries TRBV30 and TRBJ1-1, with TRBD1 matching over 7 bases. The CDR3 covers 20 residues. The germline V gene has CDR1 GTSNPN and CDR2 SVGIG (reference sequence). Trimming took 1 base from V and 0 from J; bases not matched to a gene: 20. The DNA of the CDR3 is TGTGCCTGGAGTGGTGGGACAGCGCACACCCTACTCCTCATGAACACTGAAGCTTTCTTT. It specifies CAWSGGTAHTLLLMNTEAFF.

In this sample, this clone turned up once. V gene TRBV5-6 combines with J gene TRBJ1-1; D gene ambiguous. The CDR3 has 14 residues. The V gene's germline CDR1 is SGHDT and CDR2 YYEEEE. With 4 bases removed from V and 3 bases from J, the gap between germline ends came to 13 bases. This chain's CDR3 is CASSPGAAHTEAFF. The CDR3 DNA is TGTGCCAGCAGCCCGGGAGCGGCCCACACTGAAGCTTTCTTT.

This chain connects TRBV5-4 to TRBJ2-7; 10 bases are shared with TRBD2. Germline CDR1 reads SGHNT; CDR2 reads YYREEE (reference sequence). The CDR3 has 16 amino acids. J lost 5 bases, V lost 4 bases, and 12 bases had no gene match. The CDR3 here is CASSPPAASGSNEQYF. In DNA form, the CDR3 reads TGTGCCAGCAGCCCCCCCGCGGCTAGCGGGAGTAACGAGCAGTACTTC.

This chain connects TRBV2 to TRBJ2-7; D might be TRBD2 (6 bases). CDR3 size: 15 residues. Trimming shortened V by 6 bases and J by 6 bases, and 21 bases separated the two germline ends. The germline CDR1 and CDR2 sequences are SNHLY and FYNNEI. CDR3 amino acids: CASSRGSVGSTEQYF. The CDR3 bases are TGTGCCAGCAGCCGGGGGTCAGTGGGGTCGACCGAGCAGTACTTC.

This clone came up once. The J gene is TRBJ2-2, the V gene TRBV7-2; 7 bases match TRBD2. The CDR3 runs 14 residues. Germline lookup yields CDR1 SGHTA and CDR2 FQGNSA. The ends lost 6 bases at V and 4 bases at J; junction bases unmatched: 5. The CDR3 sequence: CASRLPGGTGELFF. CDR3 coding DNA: TGTGCCAGCAGACTCCCGGGGGGCACCGGGGAGCTGTTTTTT.

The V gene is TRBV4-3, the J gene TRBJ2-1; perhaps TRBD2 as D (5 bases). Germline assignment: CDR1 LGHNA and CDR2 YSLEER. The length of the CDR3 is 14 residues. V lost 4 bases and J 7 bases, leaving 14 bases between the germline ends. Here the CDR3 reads CASSLGLGRNEQFF. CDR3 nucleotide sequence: TGCGCCAGCAGCCTAGGACTGGGTAGGAATGAGCAGTTCTTC.

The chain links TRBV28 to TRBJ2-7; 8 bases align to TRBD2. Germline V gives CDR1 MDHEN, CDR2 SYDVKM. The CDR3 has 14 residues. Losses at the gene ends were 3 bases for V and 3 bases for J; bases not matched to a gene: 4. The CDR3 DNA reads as TGTGCCAGCAGTTTGCCCGGGGGGGACTACGAGCAGTACTTC. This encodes CASSLPGGDYEQYF.

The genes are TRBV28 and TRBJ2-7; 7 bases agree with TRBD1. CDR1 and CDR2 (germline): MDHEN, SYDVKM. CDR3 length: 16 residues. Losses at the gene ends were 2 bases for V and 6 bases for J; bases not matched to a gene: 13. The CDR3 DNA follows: TGTGCCAGCAGTTTAGGCATGGACAGGCCTTACTCCGAGCAGTACTTC. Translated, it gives CASSLGMDRPYSEQYF. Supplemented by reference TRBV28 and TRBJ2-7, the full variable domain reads DVKVTQSSRYLVKRTGEKVFLECVQDMDHENMFWYRQDPGLGLRLIYFSYDVKMKEKGDIPEGYSVSREKKERFSLILESASTNQTSMYLCASSLGMDRPYSEQYFGPGTRLTVT.

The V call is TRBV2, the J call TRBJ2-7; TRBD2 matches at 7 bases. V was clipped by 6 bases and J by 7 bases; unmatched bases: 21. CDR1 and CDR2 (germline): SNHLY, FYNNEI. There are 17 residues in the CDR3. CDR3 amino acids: CASRGSFLGGPSREQYF. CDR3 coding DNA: TGTGCCAGCAGGGGTTCCTTTTTGGGAGGGCCGAGTCGGGAGCAGTACTTC.

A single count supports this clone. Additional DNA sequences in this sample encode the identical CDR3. The CDR3 DNA is TGCGCCAGCAGCTTGGGTAGTACCTCCTACAATGAGCAGTTCTTC. It codes for CASSLGSTSYNEQFF. The genes are TRBV5-1 and TRBJ2-1; D is unresolved. This CDR3 region has 15 residues. V gave up 0 bases and J gave up 0 bases, with 7 bases separating them. Germline CDR1 and CDR2: SGHRS and YFSETQ.

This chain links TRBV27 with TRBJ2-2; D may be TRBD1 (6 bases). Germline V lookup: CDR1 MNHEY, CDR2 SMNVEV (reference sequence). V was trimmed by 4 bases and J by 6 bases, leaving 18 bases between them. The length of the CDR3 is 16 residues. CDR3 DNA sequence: TGTGCCAGCAGTTGGACCGAGGACAGAGGGGCCGGGGAGCTGTTTTTT. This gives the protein CASSWTEDRGAGELFF.

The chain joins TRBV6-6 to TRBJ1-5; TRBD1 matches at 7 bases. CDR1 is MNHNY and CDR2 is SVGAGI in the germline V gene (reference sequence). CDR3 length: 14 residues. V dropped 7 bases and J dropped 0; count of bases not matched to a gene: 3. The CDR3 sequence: CASTDRASNQPQHF. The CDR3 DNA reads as TGTGCCAGCACCGACAGGGCTAGCAATCAGCCCCAGCATTTT.

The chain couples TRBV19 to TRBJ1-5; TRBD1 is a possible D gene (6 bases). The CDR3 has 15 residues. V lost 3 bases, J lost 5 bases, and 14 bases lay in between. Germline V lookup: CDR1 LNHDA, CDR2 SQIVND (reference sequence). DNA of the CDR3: TGTGCCAGTAGTATTTTTAGTACAGGGCATCAGCCCCAGCATTTT. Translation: CASSIFSTGHQPQHF.

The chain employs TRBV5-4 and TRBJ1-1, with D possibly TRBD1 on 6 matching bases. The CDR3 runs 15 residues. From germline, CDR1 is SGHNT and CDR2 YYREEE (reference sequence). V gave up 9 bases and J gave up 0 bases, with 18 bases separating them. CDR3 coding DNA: TGTGCCACCGCGGGACAACCGACAATGAACACTGAAGCTTTCTTT. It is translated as CATAGQPTMNTEAFF.

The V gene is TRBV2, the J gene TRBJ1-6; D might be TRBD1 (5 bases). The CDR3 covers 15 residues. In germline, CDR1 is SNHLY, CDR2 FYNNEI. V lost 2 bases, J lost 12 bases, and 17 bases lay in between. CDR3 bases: TGTGCCAGCAGTGAACGCACAGGACCTGGACAACCCCTCCACTTT. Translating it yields CASSERTGPGQPLHF.

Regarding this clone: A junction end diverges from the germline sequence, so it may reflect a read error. The CDR3 sequence: CAGSQVSSGDSYEQYF. CDR3 sequence (DNA): TGCGCCGGCAGCCAAGTCTCCAGCGGGGACTCCTACGAGCAGTACTTC. V usage is TRBV4-3 and J usage is TRBJ2-7, with 7 bases identical to TRBD2. The germline V gene has CDR1 LGHNA and CDR2 YSLEER. This CDR3 is built from 16 residues.

The CDR3, as DNA: TGTGCCACCCGGGGACTAGCGGGAAATTTTGAGCAGTTCTTC. Its translation: CATRGLAGNFEQFF. V is TRBV10-3 and J is TRBJ2-1, with 13 bases that match TRBD2. Germline CDR1 is ENHRY and CDR2 is SYGVKD. This CDR3 has 14 residues. The V segment lost 10 bases and the J segment 9 bases; nucleotides outside the gene matches: 9.

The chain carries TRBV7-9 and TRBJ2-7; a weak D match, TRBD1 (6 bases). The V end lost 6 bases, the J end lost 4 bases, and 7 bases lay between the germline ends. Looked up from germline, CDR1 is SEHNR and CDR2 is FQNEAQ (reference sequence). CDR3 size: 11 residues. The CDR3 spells CASRGAYEQYF. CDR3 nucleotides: TGTGCCAGCAGGGGGGCTTACGAGCAGTACTTC.

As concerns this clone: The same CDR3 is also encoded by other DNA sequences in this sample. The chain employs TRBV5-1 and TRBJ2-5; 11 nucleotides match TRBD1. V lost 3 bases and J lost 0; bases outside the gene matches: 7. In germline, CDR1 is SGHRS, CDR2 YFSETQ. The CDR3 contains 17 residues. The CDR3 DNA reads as TGCGCCAGCAGCTCCGGGACAGGGGGTTCGTACCAAGAGACCCAGTACTTC. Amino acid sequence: CASSSGTGGSYQETQYF. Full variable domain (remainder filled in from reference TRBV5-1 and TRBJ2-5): KAGVTQTPRYLIKTRGQQVTLSCSPISGHRSVSWYQQTPGQGLQFLFEYFSETQRNKGNFPGRFSGRQFSNSRSEMNVSTLELGDSALYLCASSSGTGGSYQETQYFGPGTRLLVL.